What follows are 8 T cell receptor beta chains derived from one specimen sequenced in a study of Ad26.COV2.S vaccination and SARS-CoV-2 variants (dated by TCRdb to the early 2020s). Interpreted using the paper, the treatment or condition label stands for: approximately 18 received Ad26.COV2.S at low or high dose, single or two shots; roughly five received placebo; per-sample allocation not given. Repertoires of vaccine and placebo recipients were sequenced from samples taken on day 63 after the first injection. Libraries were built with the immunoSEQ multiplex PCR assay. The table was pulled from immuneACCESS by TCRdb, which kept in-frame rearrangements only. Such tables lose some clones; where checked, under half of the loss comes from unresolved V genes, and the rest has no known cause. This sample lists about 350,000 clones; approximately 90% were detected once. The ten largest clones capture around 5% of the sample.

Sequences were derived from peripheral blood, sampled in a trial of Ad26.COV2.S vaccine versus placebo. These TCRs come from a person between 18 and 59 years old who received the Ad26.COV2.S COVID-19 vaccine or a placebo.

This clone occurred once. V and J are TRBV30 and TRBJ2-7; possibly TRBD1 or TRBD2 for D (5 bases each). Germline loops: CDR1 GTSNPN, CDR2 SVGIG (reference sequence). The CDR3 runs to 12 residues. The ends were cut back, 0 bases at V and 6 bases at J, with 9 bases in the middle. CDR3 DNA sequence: TGTGCCTGGAGTGTAACGGGGCGCGAGCAGTACTTC. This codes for CAWSVTGREQYF.

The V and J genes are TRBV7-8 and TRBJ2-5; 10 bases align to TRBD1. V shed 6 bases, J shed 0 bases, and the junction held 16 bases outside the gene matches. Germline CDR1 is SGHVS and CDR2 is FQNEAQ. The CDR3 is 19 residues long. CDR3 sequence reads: CASRPPGQGIPWYQETQYF. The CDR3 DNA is TGTGCCAGCAGACCTCCGGGACAGGGGATCCCTTGGTACCAAGAGACCCAGTACTTC.

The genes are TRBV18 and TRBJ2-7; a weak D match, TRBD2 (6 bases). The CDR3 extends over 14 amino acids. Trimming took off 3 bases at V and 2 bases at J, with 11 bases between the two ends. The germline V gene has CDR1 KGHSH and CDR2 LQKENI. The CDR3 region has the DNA TGTGCCAGCTCACCGGCCGGGAGCGCCTACGAGCAGTACTTC. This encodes CASSPAGSAYEQYF.

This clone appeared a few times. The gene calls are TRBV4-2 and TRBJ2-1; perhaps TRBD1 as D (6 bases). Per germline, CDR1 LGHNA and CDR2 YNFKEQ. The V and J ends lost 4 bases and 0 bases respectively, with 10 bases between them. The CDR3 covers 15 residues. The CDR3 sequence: CASSPGHSSYNEQFF. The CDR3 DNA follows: TGTGCCAGCAGCCCGGGACACAGCTCCTACAATGAGCAGTTCTTC.

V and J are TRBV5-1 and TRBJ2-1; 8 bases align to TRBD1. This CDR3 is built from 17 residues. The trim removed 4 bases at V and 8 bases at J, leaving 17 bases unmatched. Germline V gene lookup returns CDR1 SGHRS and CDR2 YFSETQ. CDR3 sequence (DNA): TGCGCCAGCAGCCCCTATTGGATTGTCGACAGGGGTGATGAGCAGTTCTTC. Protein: CASSPYWIVDRGDEQFF.

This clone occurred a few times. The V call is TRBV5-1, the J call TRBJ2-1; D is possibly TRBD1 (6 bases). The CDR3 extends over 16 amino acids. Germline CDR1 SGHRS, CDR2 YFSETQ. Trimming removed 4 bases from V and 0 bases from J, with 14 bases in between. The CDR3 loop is CASSLDSLSSYNEQFF. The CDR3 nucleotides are TGCGCCAGCAGCCTGGACAGTCTGAGCTCCTACAATGAGCAGTTCTTC.

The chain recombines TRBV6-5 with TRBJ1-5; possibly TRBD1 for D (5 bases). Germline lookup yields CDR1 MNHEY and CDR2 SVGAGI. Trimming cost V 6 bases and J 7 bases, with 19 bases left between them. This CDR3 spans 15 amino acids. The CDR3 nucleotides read TGTGCCAGCAGGAGGGACGGGGCAGTACGGCAGCCCCAGCATTTT. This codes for CASRRDGAVRQPQHF.

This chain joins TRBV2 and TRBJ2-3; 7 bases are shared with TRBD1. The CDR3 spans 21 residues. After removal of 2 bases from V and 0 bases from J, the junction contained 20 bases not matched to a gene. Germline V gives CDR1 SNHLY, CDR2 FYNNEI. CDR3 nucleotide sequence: TGTGCCAGCAGTGAACCTACCGGGACAGTACTGTATGCAACTAGCACAGATACGCAGTATTTT. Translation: CASSEPTGTVLYATSTDTQYF.